This entry is about one TCR beta chain. Its cognate antigen has yet to be identified. No much larger clonotype is one base removed from it; base qualities were not supplied. This sample stems from a study of T cells after yellow fever vaccination (dated 2019 in TCRdb). Concerning the study at large: The SMART-Seq v4 Ultra Low Input RNA kit was used to prepare libraries from fractions with low cell numbers. Bulk TCR alpha and beta repertoires were sequenced longitudinally to track T-cell clones before and after primary and booster YFV17D yellow fever vaccination. Two healthy male donors, one aged 18 to 30 and one aged 30 to 40 years, made up the cohort. Blood was collected at multiple timepoints before and after primary and secondary immunization, and bulk PBMC replicates and cell subsets were isolated. General study outcomes and caveats: A small fraction of clonotypes appeared in both the CD4 and CD8 compartments, likely as a result of convergent recombination. The study included only two donors, which limits how far the findings can be generalized. After the booster, most of the clones that had expanded following primary vaccination were detected again (almost 98% of CD4 and around 87% of CD8), which suggests that memory was broadly maintained. Computational filtering was needed because FACS-sorted repertoires could contain abundant contaminating clonotypes from the bulk population. The secondary T-cell response was weaker than the primary response but faster, peaking on day 5 instead of day 15.

TCR cDNA was synthesized by 5'RACE template switching, which introduced a universal primer site and unique molecular identifiers. Priming for cDNA synthesis came from both the TCR alpha and TCR beta constant segments. Library amplification used two PCR steps, and the second PCR step added sample barcodes and sequencing adapters. Sequencing of libraries was performed on Illumina HiSeq 2500 (2x100 bp) or NovaSeq (2x150 bp). The study's own analysis went as follows. Demultiplexing of reads and collapsing into UMI consensus sequences were performed with MIGEC, and V(D)J alignment was carried out with MiXCR. Vaccine-responding clonotypes were defined with edgeR using replicate PBMC samples, requiring FDR below 0.01 and a log2 fold change above 5 up to day 15. CD4 or CD8 identity was assigned to each bulk clonotype according to whether the clonotype was present at higher abundance in the sequenced CD4 repertoire or the sequenced CD8 repertoire. The public reads were quality trimmed at Q25 with fastp and then assembled into clones with MiXCR by TCRdb, keeping productive beta chains. Rows with one shared CDR3 protein collapse into an entry with the most common genes and DNA. In this record, the V and J calls reflect TCRdb's handling and not the investigators' own analysis. The sample contains roughly 500,000 distinct CDR3 sequences, about 19% of them found a single time. 13% to 15% of the sample belongs to the ten largest clones.

The sample's treatment or condition label, in plain terms: live attenuated yellow fever vaccine strain. Two biological replicates of bulk PBMCs were collected at each blood-draw timepoint. A standard Ficoll-Paque protocol was used to isolate PBMCs from peripheral blood. TriZol was used to extract RNA from bulk PBMCs, from CD4 and CD8 fractions, and from dextramer-positive and dextramer-negative fractions. The germline V gene specifies SGHNT as CDR1 and YENEEA as CDR2. The CDR3 runs 14 amino acids, cysteine and phenylalanine included. Solely the CDR3 DNA is kept, with 42 bases framed from the first base. V is shortened by 5 bases, J by 6 bases, and the region joining them spans 13 bases.

The material sequenced was PBMCs, taken 15 days after the yellow fever booster vaccination. The rearrangement joined TRBV11-3 to TRBJ2-2; the D segment is perhaps TRBD1 or TRBD2, each sharing 5 matched bases. The TCR was taken from a man under 40 who received the YFV17D yellow fever vaccine. The DNA is as follows: TGTGCCAGCAGCCCCGGGACCAGCTCCGGGGAGCTGTTTTTT. Translation gives CASSPGTSSGELFF.